This TCR beta chain is drawn from a study of blood T cell repertoires in COVID-19. Across the study: Material from acute and convalescent COVID-19 was sourced from the United States, Italy and Spain. T cells, B-cell-depleted T cells, or PBMCs provided the cDNA or gDNA that served as material.

Study processing details: Counts of nucleated cells, estimated from reference gene primer amplification, were obtained. Assay used: immunoSEQ multiplex PCR; TCRdb lists only in-frame clones, some missing. That table gives V, J and clone size, and the DNA gave D and trimming. The sample has 180,000 or so clones, about 87% seen once. The CDR3 is 16 residues long. CDR1 is KGHSH, CDR2 LQKENI, per germline. The V gene end was trimmed by 3 bases and the J gene end by 1 base; junction bases not matched to a gene: 6. Sequencing was carried out using peripheral blood. The V gene is TRBV18, the J gene TRBJ1-1; 9 positions agree with TRBD1. The sequence was obtained from a man aged 35-49 years with active or convalescent COVID-19. Here the CDR3 reads CASSPGTGSRNTEAFF. As DNA, the CDR3 is TGTGCCAGCTCACCTGGGACAGGGTCCAGGAACACTGAAGCTTTCTTT. Together with reference TRBV18 and TRBJ1-1, the CDR3 gives the full variable domain: NAGVMQNPRHLVRRRGQEARLRCSPMKGHSHVYWYRQLPEEGLKFMVYLQKENIIDESGMPKERFSAEFPKEGPSILRIQQVVRGDSAAYFCASSPGTGSRNTEAFFGQGTRLTVV.